The 27 T cell receptor beta chains presented below share a single source sample, sequenced in a study of blood T cell repertoires in COVID-19. Assay used: immunoSEQ multiplex PCR; TCRdb lists only in-frame clones, some missing. This sample has roughly 280,000 clones, with 70% to 90% found just once. Sequenced: peripheral blood. These receptors were obtained from a man aged 55 to 70 who had recovered from COVID-19.

The chain joins TRBV6-5 to TRBJ1-3; D call uncertain. Germline V gene data show CDR1 as MNHEY and CDR2 as SVGAGI. V was pared by 9 bases and J by 0 bases, with 15 bases between. The CDR3 totals 15 residues. The CDR3: CASRDWSGSGNTIYF. CDR3 coding DNA: TGTGCCAGTCGAGACTGGAGTGGCTCTGGAAACACCATATATTTT.

The CDR3 nucleotides are TGCGCCAGCAGCTGGCTTTTAAGCGGGACAGGGGAGTCCGGGGAGCTGTTTTTT. Amino acids: CASSWLLSGTGESGELFF. V is TRBV5-1 and J is TRBJ2-2, with 10 bases matching TRBD1. The CDR3 length is 18 residues. After removal of 3 bases from V and 6 bases from J, the junction contained 14 bases not matched to a gene. CDR1 is SGHRS, CDR2 YFSETQ, per germline.

Only one count was recorded for this clone. The CDR3 nucleotides are TGCGCCAGCAGTGAATCGGGACTGTCCTACAATGAGCAGTTCTTC. This translates into CASSESGLSYNEQFF. V is TRBV4-1 and J is TRBJ2-1, with a tentative D call TRBD2 (6 bases). Trimming stripped 6 bases from V and 1 base from J, with 13 bases between. The CDR3 spans 15 residues. Germline CDR1 and CDR2: MGHRA and YSYEKL.

The chain joins TRBV7-7 to TRBJ2-1; 10 bases align to TRBD1. The germline V gene encodes CDR1 SSHAT and CDR2 FNYEAQ (reference sequence). The trim removed 4 bases at V and 9 bases at J, leaving 6 bases unmatched. This CDR3 spans 14 amino acids. The CDR3 DNA follows: TGTGCCAGCAGCTCCCGACAGGGGGCGAGTGAGCAGTTCTTC. This sequence encodes CASSSRQGASEQFF.

The J gene is TRBJ1-1, the V gene TRBV5-1; 9 bases are a match to TRBD1. Germline V gene sequence: CDR1 SGHRS, CDR2 YFSETQ. The trim removed 0 bases at V and 1 base at J, leaving 7 bases unmatched. This CDR3 comprises 17 residues. The CDR3 nucleotides read TGCGCCAGCAGCTTGGTCTGGACAGGGGCGCGGAACACTGAAGCTTTCTTT. This codes for CASSLVWTGARNTEAFF.

This chain joins TRBV10-3 and TRBJ2-2; D is possibly TRBD1 (6 bases). The CDR3 extends over 15 amino acids. V was clipped by 3 bases and J by 7 bases, with 15 bases between them. Germline V CDR1 and CDR2: ENHRY, SYGVKD. CDR3 amino acids: CAISDSAVGGGELFF. The CDR3 DNA reads as TGTGCCATCAGTGATTCGGCCGTAGGGGGCGGGGAGCTGTTTTTT.

The genes are TRBV5-1 and TRBJ2-3, with 7 positions matching TRBD1. This CDR3 is built from 16 residues. Germline loops: CDR1 SGHRS, CDR2 YFSETQ. Trimming removed 0 bases from V and 1 base from J; junction bases left unmatched: 5. The CDR3 is CASSLGQGRGTDTQYF. The DNA for the CDR3 is TGCGCCAGCAGCTTGGGACAGGGTAGGGGCACAGATACGCAGTATTTT.

In the case of this clone: The junction does not match germline at one end; this may be a read error. This chain connects TRBV19 to TRBJ2-7, with a weak D call TRBD2 (6 bases). This CDR3 contains 14 residues. Germline assignment: CDR1 LNHDA and CDR2 SQIVND (reference sequence). The CDR3 DNA reads TGTGCCACTATGAGGGGACTCCACTCCGACGAGCAGTACTTC. Its translation: CATMRGLHSDEQYF.

This chain uses TRBV5-1 with TRBJ1-1; 8 positions agree with TRBD1. V shed 4 bases, J shed 4 bases, and the junction held 6 bases outside the gene matches. This CDR3 spans 14 amino acids. Germline CDR1 and CDR2: SGHRS and YFSETQ. This chain's CDR3 is CASSKTGAGTEAFF. CDR3 sequence (DNA): TGCGCCAGCAGCAAGACAGGGGCGGGCACTGAAGCTTTCTTT.

This rearrangement joins TRBV11-3 to TRBJ2-1; 8 bases agree with TRBD2. The CDR3 runs to 17 residues. Germline V gene lookup returns CDR1 SGHNT and CDR2 YENEEA. Trimming removed 0 bases from V and 2 bases from J; junction bases left unmatched: 6. CDR3 sequence: CASSLDGVAGTYNEQFF. The CDR3 DNA reads TGTGCCAGCAGCTTAGATGGGGTAGCGGGGACCTACAATGAGCAGTTCTTC.

This clone has only one observation. The chain couples TRBV5-8 to TRBJ2-7; 10 nucleotides align to TRBD1. V lost 3 bases and J lost 6; bases outside the gene matches: 6. The germline gives CDR1 SGHTS, CDR2 YDEGEE. This CDR3 has 14 residues. The CDR3 region is CASSSDRGISEQYF. The CDR3 region has the DNA TGTGCCAGCAGCTCGGACAGGGGGATCAGCGAGCAGTACTTC.

This chain uses TRBV7-6 with TRBJ2-3, with 7 bases fitting TRBD2. Trimming removed 0 bases from V and 1 base from J; junction bases left unmatched: 1. The CDR3 loop spans 15 amino acids. CDR1 is SGHVS and CDR2 is FNYEAQ in the germline V gene. The CDR3 loop is CASSLAAGGTDTQYF. In nucleotides, the CDR3 is TGTGCCAGCAGCTTAGCTGCGGGAGGCACAGATACGCAGTATTTT.

Concerning this clone itself: The same CDR3 arises from other DNA sequences in this sample as well. This rearrangement joins TRBV29-1 to TRBJ2-7, with D maybe TRBD2 (5 bases). The V end was cut by 4 bases, the J end by 1 base, with 8 bases between. The germline V gene encodes CDR1 SQVTM and CDR2 ANQGSEA. This CDR3 region has 12 residues. CDR3 in DNA: TGCAGCGTTGCCCCGGGGTCCTACGAGCAGTACTTC. This translates into CSVAPGSYEQYF.

This chain connects TRBV5-4 to TRBJ2-2; tentative D call: TRBD1 (6 bases). The germline gives CDR1 SGHNT, CDR2 YYREEE (reference sequence). CDR3 length: 16 amino acids. Deletions cut 4 bases from V and 5 bases from J, with 18 bases between. CDR3 protein: CASSLPSRQETGELFF. The DNA for the CDR3 is TGTGCCAGCAGCCTCCCTAGCCGACAGGAAACCGGGGAGCTGTTTTTT.

The chain couples TRBV7-2 to TRBJ2-3, with TRBD1 identical over 7 bases. Trimming removed 1 base from V and 3 bases from J; junction bases left unmatched: 1. This CDR3 has 14 amino acids. The V gene's germline CDR1 is SGHTA and CDR2 FQGNSA. The CDR3 DNA follows: TGTGCCAGCAGCTTAGGACAGGGTACAGATACGCAGTATTTT. It codes for CASSLGQGTDTQYF.

V gene TRBV27 combines with J gene TRBJ2-1; 12 bases align to TRBD2. The CDR3 totals 15 residues. Germline CDR1 is MNHEY and CDR2 is SMNVEV (reference sequence). The V and J ends lost 6 bases and 6 bases, in that order; junction bases with no gene match: 6. The DNA of the CDR3 is TGTGCCAGCAGACTAGCGGGGGGAAGGGGCAATGAGCAGTTCTTC. Translation gives CASRLAGGRGNEQFF.

The gene calls are TRBV6-6 and TRBJ2-2; D remains unclear. CDR1 is MNHNY, CDR2 SVGAGI, per germline (reference sequence). This CDR3 region has 15 residues. The ends were cut back, 2 bases at V and 0 bases at J, with 7 bases in the middle. CDR3 coding DNA: TGTGCCAGCAGTTACGGCAGGTCGAACACCGGGGAGCTGTTTTTT. Translated: CASSYGRSNTGELFF.

The J gene is TRBJ2-1, the V gene TRBV30; D is unresolved. V was shortened by 7 bases and J by 10 bases, with 14 bases between the two germline ends. Germline V CDR1 and CDR2: GTSNPN, SVGIG (reference sequence). This CDR3 spans 11 amino acids. DNA of the CDR3: TGTGCCTCCCCAGGTGGCAGGGAGCAGTTCTTC. Its protein is CASPGGREQFF.

This clone was detected only a few times. CDR3 residues: CASSFRGPESQHF. DNA of the CDR3: TGTGCCAGCAGTTTCAGGGGCCCGGAGTCCCAGCATTTT. The V call is TRBV27, the J call TRBJ1-5; weak D call: TRBD1 (6 bases). The germline V and J ends were trimmed by 3 bases and 11 bases, with 14 bases remaining between them. Germline V gives CDR1 MNHEY, CDR2 SMNVEV (reference sequence). The CDR3 totals 13 residues.

Points on this clone: The same CDR3 arises from other DNA sequences in this sample as well. As DNA, the CDR3 is TGTGCCAGCTCACCCCGACAGGGCACTGAAGCTTTCTTT. As protein: CASSPRQGTEAFF. V usage is TRBV18 and J usage is TRBJ1-1; 7 bases line up with TRBD1. V dropped 3 bases and J dropped 4; count of bases not matched to a gene: 2. In germline, CDR1 is KGHSH, CDR2 LQKENI. The CDR3 has 13 residues.

This chain uses TRBV27 with TRBJ1-1, with 9 bases fitting TRBD1. The length of the CDR3 is 16 residues. Losses at the gene ends were 2 bases for V and 4 bases for J; bases not matched to a gene: 8. Germline assignment: CDR1 MNHEY and CDR2 SMNVEV (reference sequence). The chain's CDR3 is CASSLGGTGRLTEAFF. The CDR3 DNA sequence: TGTGCCAGCAGTTTAGGGGGGACAGGGCGTCTCACTGAAGCTTTCTTT.

The rearrangement uses TRBV13 and TRBJ2-2, with a possible D match to TRBD1 (6 bases). Germline V CDR1 and CDR2: PRHDT, FYEKMQ (reference sequence). The V end was cut by 4 bases, the J end by 2 bases, with 17 bases between. This CDR3 contains 17 residues. Here the CDR3 reads CASSSKSGTPNTGELFF. CDR3 DNA: TGTGCCAGCAGCTCCAAAAGTGGGACACCTAACACCGGGGAGCTGTTTTTT.

The chain couples TRBV9 to TRBJ1-1, with 7 bases fitting TRBD1. J lost 1 base, V lost 4 bases, and 4 bases had no gene match. The CDR3 length is 14 residues. Germline assignment: CDR1 SGDLS and CDR2 YYNGEE. Written as DNA, the CDR3 is TGTGCCAGCAGCTCGAGGACAGGGAACACTGAAGCTTTCTTT. It codes for CASSSRTGNTEAFF.

The chain joins TRBV5-1 to TRBJ1-4, with 9 nucleotides matching TRBD1. Trimming removed 5 bases from V and 5 bases from J; junction bases left unmatched: 13. CDR1 and CDR2 (germline): SGHRS, YFSETQ. The CDR3 has 17 residues. The DNA for the CDR3 is TGCGCCAGCAGACCCGGACAGGGGACCTTACCGAATGAAAAACTGTTTTTT. It codes for CASRPGQGTLPNEKLFF.

The V call is TRBV7-9, the J call TRBJ2-5, with 12 bases lining up with TRBD1. CDR1 is SEHNR and CDR2 is FQNEAQ in the germline V gene (reference sequence). CDR3 size: 18 residues. V trimming: 5 bases; J trimming: 5 bases; junction bases outside the gene matches: 15. The CDR3 nucleotides read TGTGCCAGCAGCCCATCTAGCGGGACAGGGGGCGATCGGGAGACCCAGTACTTC. This codes for CASSPSSGTGGDRETQYF.

The rearrangement links TRBV5-1 to TRBJ2-7; D may be TRBD2 (5 bases). Between the trimmed V and J ends, which lost 1 base and 6 bases, there was a span of 17 bases. The length of the CDR3 is 15 residues. Per germline, CDR1 SGHRS and CDR2 YFSETQ. In DNA, the CDR3 is TGCGCCAGCAGCTTGAATTTAGTGGGAGTGGGCGAGCAGTACTTC. As protein: CASSLNLVGVGEQYF.

The genes are TRBV6-5 and TRBJ1-1; possible D gene TRBD1, 5 bases. V was shortened by 6 bases and J by 5 bases, with 13 bases between the two germline ends. From germline, CDR1 is MNHEY and CDR2 SVGAGI. The CDR3 has 13 residues. The CDR3 sequence is CASRGGSATEAFF. The CDR3 DNA sequence: TGTGCCAGCAGGGGGGGGTCGGCGACTGAAGCTTTCTTT.